This TCR beta chain came from a study of blood T cell repertoires in COVID-19. About the research overall: Acute and convalescent COVID-19 samples came from the United States, Italy and Spain.

Profiling relied on immunoSEQ multiplex PCR, and the TCRdb table lists in-frame clones only, not all of them. The table records 150,000 to 200,000 clones, more than 80% of them present only once. Sequencing input: peripheral blood. The origin of this receptor is a woman of 80 years or more with COVID-19, enrolled during active disease.

DNA of the CDR3: TGTGCCAGCAGCTCCGGACTAGCGGGCTCTTACGAGCAGTACTTC. It encodes CASSSGLAGSYEQYF. V gene TRBV7-9 combines with J gene TRBJ2-7; 11 nucleotides match TRBD2. The CDR3 runs 15 residues. Trimming cost V 4 bases and J 4 bases; bases outside gene matches: 6. Germline values: CDR1 SEHNR, CDR2 FQNEAQ (reference sequence).